The 16 T cell receptor beta chains below all came from one sample that was sequenced in a study of T cells after yellow fever vaccination. Each CDR3 protein is one row after TCRdb ran MiXCR on the 5' RACE reads. The data show 200,000 to 300,000 distinct CDR3 sequences, around 6.7% seen once. Sequences were derived from CD4+ T cells sorted from PBMCs, sampled on the day of the yellow fever booster vaccination. The receptors originated from a man under 40 who received the YFV17D yellow fever vaccine.

V gene TRBV15 combines with J gene TRBJ2-3; no reliable D call. V dropped 0 bases and J dropped 2 bases, with 12 bases sitting between them. The CDR3 runs to 16 residues. CDR1 and CDR2 (germline): LNHNV, YYDKDF (reference sequence). The CDR3 sequence: CATSRDEGENTDTQYF. In nucleotides, the CDR3 is TGTGCCACCAGCAGAGATGAAGGAGAGAACACAGATACGCAGTATTTT.

This clonotype occurred a few times. V usage is TRBV9 and J usage is TRBJ1-5, with D perhaps matching TRBD1 (5 bases). Germline V CDR1 and CDR2: SGDLS, YYNGEE. The CDR3 has 15 residues. The V end lost 0 bases, the J end lost 0 bases, and 7 bases lay between the germline ends. CDR3 sequence: CASSVGGDSNQPQHF. In DNA, the CDR3 is TGTGCCAGCAGCGTAGGAGGGGATAGCAATCAGCCCCAGCATTTT.

At least ten counts were recorded for this clonotype. The chain uses TRBV7-6 and TRBJ2-1; TRBD2 is a possible D gene (6 bases). Germline CDR1 and CDR2: SGHVS and FNYEAQ. This CDR3 has 12 residues. The V and J ends lost 4 bases and 9 bases respectively, with 10 bases between them. CDR3 bases: TGTGCCAGCAGCTCCGTGGGGGGTGAGCAGTTCTTC. It translates to CASSSVGGEQFF.

V and J are TRBV25-1 and TRBJ2-7; a possible D gene is TRBD2 (5 bases). In germline, CDR1 is MGHDK, CDR2 SYGVNS. CDR3 length: 16 amino acids. The V and J ends lost 5 bases and 7 bases respectively, with 24 bases between them. This chain's CDR3 is CASSPSFARPSGEQYF. CDR3 nucleotides: TGTGCCAGCAGTCCCTCGTTCGCGAGACCTTCGGGGGAGCAGTACTTC.

This clonotype was recorded at least ten times. The chain combines TRBV20-1 with TRBJ2-3; 10 bases agree with TRBD2. Germline CDR1 DFQATT, CDR2 SNEGSKA (reference sequence). V was clipped by 6 bases and J by 2 bases; unmatched bases: 8. This CDR3 is built from 15 residues. CDR3 nucleotide sequence: TGCAGTGCGACCGGGACTAGCGTCTTCACAGATACGCAGTATTTT. Protein product: CSATGTSVFTDTQYF.

This clonotype has more than one count but fewer than ten. The chain has TRBV6-5 and TRBJ2-7; 9 bases map to TRBD1. Germline values: CDR1 MNHEY, CDR2 SVGAGI. The CDR3 is 18 amino acids. Trimming at V came to 2 bases and at J to 1 base, leaving 12 bases not matched to a gene. CDR3 residues: CASSYQSAGTGRSYEQYF. In nucleotides, the CDR3 is TGTGCCAGCAGTTACCAAAGCGCCGGGACAGGGAGGTCCTACGAGCAGTACTTC.

This chain links TRBV20-1 with TRBJ2-5, with 10 bases that match TRBD1. The CDR3 loop spans 15 amino acids. Germline V gene sequence: CDR1 DFQATT, CDR2 SNEGSKA (reference sequence). With 5 bases clipped from V and 7 bases from J, the junction kept 13 bases outside the gene matches. The CDR3 here is CSAFDRDRGVGTQYF. In nucleotides, the CDR3 is TGCAGTGCTTTTGACCGGGACAGGGGTGTGGGGACCCAGTACTTC.

The chain links TRBV20-1 to TRBJ2-7; D is perhaps TRBD2 (6 bases). CDR3 size: 14 residues. The ends were cut back, 6 bases at V and 0 bases at J, with 15 bases in the middle. CDR1 is DFQATT, CDR2 SNEGSKA, per germline (reference sequence). The CDR3: CSAAPSESSYEQYF. CDR3 nucleotides: TGCAGTGCGGCTCCTAGCGAGAGCTCCTACGAGCAGTACTTC.

The DNA for the CDR3 is TGTGCCAGCAGCCAAGACGGCGGGAGGAGGGAGACCCAGTACTTC. Its translation: CASSQDGGRRETQYF. The chain links TRBV3-1 to TRBJ2-5; 8 bases match TRBD2. The CDR3 extends over 15 amino acids. Germline trimming cut 0 bases from V and 5 bases from J; bases unmatched to any gene: 5. CDR1 and CDR2 from the germline V gene are LGHDT and YNNKEL (reference sequence).

The chain employs TRBV7-8 and TRBJ2-2, with D hard to call. This CDR3 spans 16 amino acids. Germline V gives CDR1 SGHVS, CDR2 FQNEAQ. Trimming cost V 1 base and J 1 base, with 10 bases left between them. In nucleotides, the CDR3 is TGTGCCAGCAGCTTAGGTCACCTCCTGAACACCGGGGAGCTGTTTTTT. The encoded protein is CASSLGHLLNTGELFF.

This clonotype was counted a single time. This clone may be a read error of a much larger clone one base away. V usage is TRBV28 and J usage is TRBJ2-1, with a weak D call TRBD1 (5 bases). The CDR3 loop spans 14 amino acids. V dropped 6 bases and J dropped 7 bases, with 16 bases sitting between them. Per the germline V gene, CDR1 is MDHEN and CDR2 is SYDVKM. The CDR3 bases are TGTGCCAGCAGCCTCACAGGTGGGGCTAATGAGCAGTTCTTC. Translated: CASSLTGGANEQFF.

This clonotype appeared a few times. The chain carries TRBV5-6 and TRBJ2-7; a weak D match, TRBD1 (5 bases). This CDR3 comprises 15 residues. Per germline, CDR1 SGHDT and CDR2 YYEEEE. V lost 1 base and J 4 bases, leaving 15 bases between the germline ends. In DNA form, the CDR3 reads TGTGCCAGCAGCTTGACCGGACACGACCTTTACGAGCAGTACTTC. Translation gives CASSLTGHDLYEQYF.

This clonotype showed up many times. V gene TRBV3-1 combines with J gene TRBJ2-4, with a weak D call TRBD2 (6 bases). The germline V gene has CDR1 LGHDT and CDR2 YNNKEL (reference sequence). CDR3 length: 15 amino acids. Trimming stripped 4 bases from V and 0 bases from J, with 10 bases between. CDR3 sequence: CASSRTEGAKNIQYF. The DNA for the CDR3 is TGTGCCAGCAGCCGGACGGAGGGAGCCAAAAACATTCAGTACTTC.

A few counts support this clonotype. The junction departs from germline at one end; a sequencing error may be responsible. The rearrangement uses TRBV2 and TRBJ2-5; TRBD2 aligns across 13 bases. The CDR3 has 13 amino acids. Germline values: CDR1 SNHLY, CDR2 FYNNEI. CDR3 nucleotide sequence: TGTGCCAGCACGGAAAGACTAGCGGGAGGATCGAGCTTC. Residues: CASTERLAGGSSF.

This clonotype was seen repeatedly, ten times or more. CDR3 sequence reads: CASSLGAGRPFYEQYF. In DNA, the CDR3 is TGTGCCAGCAGTCTGGGGGCGGGCAGGCCGTTTTACGAGCAGTACTTC. V usage is TRBV27 and J usage is TRBJ2-7; maybe TRBD1 (6 bases). The V end lost 5 bases, the J end lost 4 bases, and 21 bases lay between the germline ends. Germline assignment: CDR1 MNHEY and CDR2 SMNVEV (reference sequence). The CDR3 runs to 16 residues.

This clonotype was seen repeatedly, ten times or more. The chain recombines TRBV15 with TRBJ2-1, with 8 bases aligning to TRBD2. The CDR3 spans 15 residues. V trimming: 3 bases; J trimming: 7 bases; junction bases outside the gene matches: 8. CDR1 is LNHNV and CDR2 is YYDKDF in the germline V gene (reference sequence). The CDR3 region has the DNA TGTGCCACCAGCAGCCAGCGGGAGCTGATAAATGAGCAGTTCTTC. As protein: CATSSQRELINEQFF.